These T cell receptor beta chains were read from a single sample in a study of T cell clonotyping in hematopoietic cell transplantation. Profiling relied on immunoSEQ multiplex PCR, and the TCRdb table lists in-frame clones only, not all of them. The sample comprises fewer than 100,000 clones, about 96% of which are singletons, and under 2% rests with the top ten. Here the sequenced sample was peripheral blood mononuclear cells, taken before stem cell transplant. The receptors here all came from a woman in her fifties or sixties with acute myeloid leukemia. Some clones in this sample may be carry-over from other donors' samples. Both conserved end residues are part of each CDR3.

>TRBV5-4
CASSLRGELAGEQYF
>TRBV4-2
CASSPGAGPNTEAFF
>TRBV19
CASSIESAVYSNQPQHF
>TRBV2
CASSDTGPSNQPQHF
>TRBV5-8
CASSVVGTGGNEQFF
>TRBV11-2
CASSLFRGPGANVLTF
>TRBV19
CASIQGDLANYGYTF
>TRBV19
CASSILDWGNTQYF
>TRBV19
CASSIGPGETYNEQFF
>TRBV4-2
CASSPGHLNTGELFF
>TRBV6-1
CASSEWGGRQPQHF
>TRBV6-5
CASTGLVVGEQYF
>TRBV7-2
CASSTGFYEQYF
>TRBV20-1
CSESTHDEQYF
>TRBV6-4
CASSDPSGGANVLTF
>TRBV4-1
CASSQPRNRVGYGYTF
>TRBV28
CASSLPNGATNEKLFF
>TRBV19
CASSIGFSGYTF
>TRBV7-2
CASSLAMVMNTEAFF
>TRBV29-1
CSAGPSGYEQYF
>TRBV6-1
CASSPMNTEAFF
>TRBV4-1
CASSHVSGNAFNEQFF
>TRBV6-5
CASSSMTVTMNTEAFF
>TRBV11-1
CASSSRGQGYTF
>TRBV30
CAWSRQNTEAFF
>TRBV11-2
CASSFNSDRGYEQYF
>TRBV7-9
CASRGHRLNTEAFF
>TRBV19
CASSIDITSYQPQHF
>TRBV2
CASSVNRGDTQYF
>TRBV6-5
CASSYRDRDSNQPQHF
>TRBV5-6
CASSLRGGGSGGDTQYF
>TRBV5-1
CASSLAGGRSYEQYF
>TRBV5-1
CASSLLISGGAGNEQFF
>TRBV2
CASNHGGTQFF
>TRBV5-6
CASSWETSTNEKLFF
>TRBV30
CAWDMSATEAFF
>TRBV2
CASKAGPTYEQYF
>TRBV25-1
CASSRDGLQPQHF
>TRBV6-6
CASRATGQGNQPQHF
>TRBV6-1
CASSEYGTGISNQPQHF
>TRBV9
CASSPLTSSQETQYF
>TRBV5-4
CASSLLGGRETQYF
>TRBV19
CASTRGGGKNIQYF
>TRBV29-1
CSAGTGNEKLFF
>TRBV6-5
CASSYVRLLNSPLHF